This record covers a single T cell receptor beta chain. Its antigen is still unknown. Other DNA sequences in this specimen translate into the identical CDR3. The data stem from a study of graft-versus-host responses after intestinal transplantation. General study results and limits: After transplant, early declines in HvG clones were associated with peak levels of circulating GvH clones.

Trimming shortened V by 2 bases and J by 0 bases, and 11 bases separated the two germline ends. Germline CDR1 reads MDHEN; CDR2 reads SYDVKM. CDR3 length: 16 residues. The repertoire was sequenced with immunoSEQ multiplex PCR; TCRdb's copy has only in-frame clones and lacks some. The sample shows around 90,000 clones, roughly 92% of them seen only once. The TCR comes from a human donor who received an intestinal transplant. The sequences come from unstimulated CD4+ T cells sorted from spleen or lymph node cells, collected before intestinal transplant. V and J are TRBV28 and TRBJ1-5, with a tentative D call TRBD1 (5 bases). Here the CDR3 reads CASSLATAYSNQPQHF. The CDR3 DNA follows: TGTGCCAGCAGTTTAGCGACAGCTTATAGCAATCAGCCCCAGCATTTT.